This T cell receptor beta chain was recovered during a study of T cells expressing NK-cell markers. On the study more broadly: Eight donors were sequenced, seven testing HCMV-seropositive and one testing seronegative. Points from the study as a whole: The CD3+CD56-NKG2C+ fraction of several donors was likewise dominated by these clonotypes.

The CDR3 contains 14 residues. Germline V gene data show CDR1 as SGHTA and CDR2 as FQGNSA. For each CDR3 protein, TCRdb gives one entry from its re-call of the 5' RACE reads, without DNA. Its clone listing holds 200,000 to 300,000 distinct CDR3 sequences. Points on this clonotype: The antigen remains unidentified.

The chain has TRBV7-2 and TRBJ2-7; TCRdb names TRBD2, which stays unverified in the absence of DNA. Sequenced input: blood T cells: a sorted CD56 or NKG2C T cell subset, CD4+ or CD8+ T cells, or bulk PBMC T cells (not recorded which). The TCR was taken from a man younger than 30 in good health. This CDR3 reads CASSPGLATYEQYF.